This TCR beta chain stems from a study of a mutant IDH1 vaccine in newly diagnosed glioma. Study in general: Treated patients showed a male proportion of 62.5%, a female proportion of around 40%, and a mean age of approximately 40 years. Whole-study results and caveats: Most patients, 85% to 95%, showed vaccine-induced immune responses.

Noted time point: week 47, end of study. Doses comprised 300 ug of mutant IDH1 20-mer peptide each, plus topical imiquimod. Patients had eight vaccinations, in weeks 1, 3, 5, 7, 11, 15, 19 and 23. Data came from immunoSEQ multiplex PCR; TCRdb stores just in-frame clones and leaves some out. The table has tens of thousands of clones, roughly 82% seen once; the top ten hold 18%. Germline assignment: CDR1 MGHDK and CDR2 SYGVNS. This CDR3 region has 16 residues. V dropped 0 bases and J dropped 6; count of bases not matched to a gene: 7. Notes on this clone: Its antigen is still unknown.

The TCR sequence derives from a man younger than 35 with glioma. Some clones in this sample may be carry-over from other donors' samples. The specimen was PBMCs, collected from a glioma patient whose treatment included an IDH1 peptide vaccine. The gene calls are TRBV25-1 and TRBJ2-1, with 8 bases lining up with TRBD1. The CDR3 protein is CASSEYQGQGSNEQFF. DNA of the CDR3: TGTGCCAGCAGTGAATATCAAGGACAGGGAAGCAATGAGCAGTTCTTC.